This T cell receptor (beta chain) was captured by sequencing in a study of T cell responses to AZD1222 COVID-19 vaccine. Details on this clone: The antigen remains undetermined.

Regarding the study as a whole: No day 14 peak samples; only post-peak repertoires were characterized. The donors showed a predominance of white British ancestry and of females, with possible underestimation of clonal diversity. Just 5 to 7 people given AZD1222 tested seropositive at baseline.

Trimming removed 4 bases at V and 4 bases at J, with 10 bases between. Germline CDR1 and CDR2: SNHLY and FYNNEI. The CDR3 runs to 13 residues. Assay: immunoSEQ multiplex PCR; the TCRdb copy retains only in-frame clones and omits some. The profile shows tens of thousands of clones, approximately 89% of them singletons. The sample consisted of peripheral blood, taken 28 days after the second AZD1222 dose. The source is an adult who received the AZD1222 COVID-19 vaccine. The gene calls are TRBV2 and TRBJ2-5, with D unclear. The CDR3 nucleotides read TGTGCCAGCAGTGGAATGGTCGGAGAGACCCAGTACTTC. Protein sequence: CASSGMVGETQYF.